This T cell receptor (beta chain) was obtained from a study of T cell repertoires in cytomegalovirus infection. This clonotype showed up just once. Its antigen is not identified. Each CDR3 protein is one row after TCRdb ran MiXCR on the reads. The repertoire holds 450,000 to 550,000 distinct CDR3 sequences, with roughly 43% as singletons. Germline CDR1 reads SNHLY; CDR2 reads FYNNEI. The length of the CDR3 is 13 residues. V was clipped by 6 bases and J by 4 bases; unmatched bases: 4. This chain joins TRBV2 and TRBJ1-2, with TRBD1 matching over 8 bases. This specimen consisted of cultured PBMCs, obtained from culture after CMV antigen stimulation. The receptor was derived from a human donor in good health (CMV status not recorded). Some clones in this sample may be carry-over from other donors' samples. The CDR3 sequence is CASSKDRGYGYTF. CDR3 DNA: TGTGCCAGCAGCAAAGACAGGGGCTATGGCTACACCTTC.